This TCR beta chain was observed in a study of T cells after yellow fever vaccination. Germline V gene sequence: CDR1 GTSNPN, CDR2 SVGIG (reference sequence). The CDR3 consists of 13 residues. Trimming shortened V by 2 bases and J by 0 bases, and 6 bases separated the two germline ends. This clonotype was observed at least ten times. For TCR, cDNA came from 5'RACE template switching, which added a universal primer site and UMIs. MiXCR, applied by TCRdb to the 5' RACE reads, yields one record per CDR3 protein. The data hold about 300,000 distinct CDR3 sequences, with about 6.9% observed a single time. This sequence joins TRBV30 and TRBJ2-3; D is ambiguous. The sequencing here drew on PBMCs, taken roughly 45 days after the first yellow fever vaccination. This receptor was identified in a man aged 18 to 35 who received the YFV17D yellow fever vaccine. The CDR3 region has the DNA TGTGCCTGGAGTTTAACTAGCACAGATACGCAGTATTTT. Its translation is CAWSLTSTDTQYF. Full variable domain (missing parts from reference TRBV30 and TRBJ2-3): SQTIHQWPATLVQPVGSPLSLECTVEGTSNPNLYWYRQAAGRGLQLLFYSVGIGQISSEVPQNLSASRPQDRQFILSSKKLLLSDSGFYLCAWSLTSTDTQYFGPGTRLTVL.